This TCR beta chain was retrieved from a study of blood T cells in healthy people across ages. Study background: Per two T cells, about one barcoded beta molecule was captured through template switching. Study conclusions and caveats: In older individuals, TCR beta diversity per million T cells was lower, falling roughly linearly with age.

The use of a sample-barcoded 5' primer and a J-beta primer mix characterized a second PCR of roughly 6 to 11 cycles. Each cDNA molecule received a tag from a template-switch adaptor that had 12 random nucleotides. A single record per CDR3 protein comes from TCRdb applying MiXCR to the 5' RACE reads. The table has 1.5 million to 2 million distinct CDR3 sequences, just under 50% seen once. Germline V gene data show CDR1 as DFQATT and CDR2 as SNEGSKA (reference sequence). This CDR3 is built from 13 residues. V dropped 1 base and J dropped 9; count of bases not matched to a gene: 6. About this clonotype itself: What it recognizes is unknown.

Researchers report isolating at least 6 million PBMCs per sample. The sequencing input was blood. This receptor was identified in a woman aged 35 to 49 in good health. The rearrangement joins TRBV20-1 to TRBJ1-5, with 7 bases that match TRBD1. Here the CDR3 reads CSARGEGGAPQHF. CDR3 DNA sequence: TGCAGTGCTAGAGGAGAAGGGGGCGCGCCCCAGCATTTT.